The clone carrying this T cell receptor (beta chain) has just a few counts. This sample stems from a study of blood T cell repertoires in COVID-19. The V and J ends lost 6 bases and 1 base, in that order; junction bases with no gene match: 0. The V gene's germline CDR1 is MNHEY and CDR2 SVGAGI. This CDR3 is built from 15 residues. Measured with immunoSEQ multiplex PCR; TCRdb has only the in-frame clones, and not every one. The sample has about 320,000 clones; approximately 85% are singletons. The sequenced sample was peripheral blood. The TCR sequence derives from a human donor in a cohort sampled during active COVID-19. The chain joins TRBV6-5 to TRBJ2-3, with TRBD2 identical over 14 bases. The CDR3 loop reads CASRGLAGGTDTQYF. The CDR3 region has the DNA TGTGCCAGCAGGGGACTAGCGGGAGGCACAGATACGCAGTATTTT.